These 14 T cell receptor beta chains were sequenced from one sample in a study of T cell responses to AZD1222 COVID-19 vaccine. The assay was immunoSEQ multiplex PCR, and TCRdb's table has in-frame clones only and misses some. In the table there are more than 40,000 clones, roughly 91% of which are singletons. Sequencing used peripheral blood, obtained 28 days after the second AZD1222 dose. The receptors stem from an adult who received the AZD1222 COVID-19 vaccine.

This clone has a handful of counts. The CDR3 loop reads CASSALGGSGEQYF. The CDR3 DNA sequence: TGTGCCAGCAGCGCGCTTGGGGGCTCTGGCGAGCAGTACTTC. The rearrangement uses TRBV7-9 and TRBJ2-7, with a weak D call TRBD1 (6 bases). The CDR3 sequence is 14 residues long. The V end lost 5 bases, the J end lost 6 bases, and 17 bases lay between the germline ends. Germline V gene lookup returns CDR1 SEHNR and CDR2 FQNEAQ (reference sequence).

The gene calls are TRBV3-1 (or the pseudogene TRBV3-2) and TRBJ1-6, with D possibly being TRBD1 (5 bases). The CDR3 is made up of 13 amino acids. The V gene's germline CDR1 is LGHDT and CDR2 YNNKEL (reference sequence). With 5 bases removed from V and 9 bases from J, the gap between germline ends came to 11 bases. The CDR3 loop is CASSAAGSSPLHF. Here the CDR3 DNA reads TGTGCCAGCAGCGCCGCAGGGAGTTCACCCCTCCACTTT.

The rearrangement links TRBV11-2 to TRBJ2-3, with D tentatively TRBD2 (7 bases). CDR1 is SGHAT and CDR2 is FQNNGV in the germline V gene. This CDR3 spans 15 amino acids. V was clipped by 6 bases and J by 0 bases, with 13 bases between them. DNA of the CDR3: TGTGCCAGCAGACGGGAGGACAGCAGCACAGATACGCAGTATTTT. Translated, it gives CASRREDSSTDTQYF.

The J gene is TRBJ1-2, the V gene TRBV6-5; 7 positions match TRBD1. The CDR3 has 13 amino acids. Germline CDR1 MNHEY, CDR2 SVGAGI. The V gene end was trimmed by 6 bases and the J gene end by 6 bases; junction bases not matched to a gene: 7. CDR3 DNA: TGTGCCAGCAGCCTGGGACAGTTCGATGGCTACACCTTC. Protein sequence: CASSLGQFDGYTF.

The rearrangement uses TRBV21-1 and TRBJ1-5; TRBD1 is taken as the D call from the table, unchecked against the DNA. TRBV21-1 is a known pseudogene. The CDR3 contains 14 residues. Written as DNA, the CDR3 is TGTGCCAGCAGCAAAGGCACAGGTCGTGAGCCCCAGCATTTT. Its protein product is CASSKGTGREPQHF.

The chain carries TRBV11-3 and TRBJ2-7; D may be TRBD2 (5 bases). The CDR3 length is 14 residues. Germline V lookup: CDR1 SGHNT, CDR2 YENEEA. Trimming left V 5 bases short and J 0 bases short, with 11 bases between. CDR3 sequence: CASSNSDYSYEQYF. The CDR3 DNA is TGTGCCAGCAGCAATAGCGACTACTCCTACGAGCAGTACTTC. The full variable domain, rest sourced from reference TRBV11-3 and TRBJ2-7, is EAGVVQSPRYKIIEKKQPVAFWCNPISGHNTLYWYLQNLGQGPELLIRYENEEAVDDSQLPKDRFSAERLKGVDSTLKIQPAELGDSAVYLCASSNSDYSYEQYFGPGTRLTVT.

This chain uses TRBV7-9 with TRBJ1-1, with a tentative D call TRBD1 (5 bases). The CDR3 length is 15 residues. CDR1 is SEHNR and CDR2 is FQNEAQ in the germline V gene (reference sequence). With 5 bases removed from V and 2 bases from J, the gap between germline ends came to 15 bases. CDR3 bases: TGTGCCAGCAGCCCTGGGGCCTCGGGAAACACTGAAGCTTTCTTT. Translation: CASSPGASGNTEAFF.

The genes are TRBV7-9 and TRBJ2-7; a weak D match, TRBD2 (6 bases). V was trimmed by 3 bases and J by 3 bases, leaving 6 bases between them. The CDR3 has 12 residues. The germline V gene has CDR1 SEHNR and CDR2 FQNEAQ (reference sequence). The CDR3 here is CASSFSGYEQYF. CDR3 DNA: TGTGCCAGCAGCTTTAGCGGCTACGAGCAGTACTTC.

This clone was observed a single time. The chain links TRBV28 to TRBJ2-3; 12 bases map to TRBD2. V lost 4 bases and J lost 2; bases outside the gene matches: 4. Germline CDR1 and CDR2: MDHEN and SYDVKM. This CDR3 is built from 16 residues. CDR3 protein: CASSSGTSGLTDTQYF. Here the CDR3 DNA reads TGTGCCAGCAGTTCAGGGACTAGCGGGCTCACAGATACGCAGTATTTT.

The chain couples TRBV5-1 to TRBJ2-2; D tentatively fits TRBD1 or TRBD2 (5 bases each). V was clipped by 0 bases and J by 2 bases, with 11 bases between them. The CDR3 extends over 16 amino acids. The germline V gene encodes CDR1 SGHRS and CDR2 YFSETQ. The CDR3 coding sequence is TGCGCCAGCAGCTTGGTTATGGGGGAAAACACCGGGGAGCTGTTTTTT. Its protein is CASSLVMGENTGELFF.

This chain connects TRBV2 to TRBJ1-6; 9 bases agree with TRBD1. The germline V gene has CDR1 SNHLY and CDR2 FYNNEI. The CDR3 sequence is 15 residues long. The V and J ends lost 7 bases and 6 bases, in that order; junction bases with no gene match: 7. This CDR3 is CASTVGTGSNSPLHF. The DNA of the CDR3 is TGTGCCAGCACTGTCGGGACAGGGTCTAATTCACCCCTCCACTTT.

The chain combines TRBV6-2 or TRBV6-3 with TRBJ2-6; maybe TRBD1 (5 bases). Germline V gene lookup returns CDR1 MNHEY and CDR2 SVGEGT. V was cut by 0 bases and J by 1 base, with 13 bases left in between. The CDR3 is 18 amino acids. The CDR3 DNA is TGTGCCAGCAGTTACTCGGCAGGGCCGACATCTGGGGCCAACGTCCTGACTTTC. Its translation: CASSYSAGPTSGANVLTF.

This clone has just a few counts. The J gene is TRBJ2-3, the V gene TRBV5-6; D is perhaps TRBD2 (7 bases). The CDR3 is made up of 13 amino acids. Trimming removed 4 bases at V and 8 bases at J, with 14 bases between. Germline CDR1 reads SGHDT; CDR2 reads YYEEEE. Written as DNA, the CDR3 is TGTGCCAGCAGCCCTCTAGGGGGGGGTACGCAGTATTTT. Translation gives CASSPLGGGTQYF. The full variable domain, rest sourced from reference TRBV5-6 and TRBJ2-3, is DAGVTQSPTHLIKTRGQQVTLRCSPKSGHDTVSWYQQALGQGPQFIFQYYEEEERQRGNFPDRFSGHQFPNYSSELNVNALLLGDSALYLCASSPLGGGTQYFGPGTRLTVL.

The CDR3 spells CASSYKVGAGNTEAFF. Here the CDR3 DNA reads TGTGCCAGCAGTTACAAAGTGGGGGCGGGGAACACTGAAGCTTTCTTT. The chain combines TRBV6-5 with TRBJ1-1; a weak D match, TRBD1 (6 bases). The CDR3 extends over 16 amino acids. The V gene's germline CDR1 is MNHEY and CDR2 SVGAGI. V lost 2 bases and J 1 base, leaving 14 bases between the germline ends.